The 16 T cell receptor beta chains listed next were all sequenced from one sample in a study of cytomegalovirus exposure and HLA in healthy donors. The data were produced by immunoSEQ multiplex PCR, yet TCRdb's version contains in-frame clones alone and is incomplete. In the table there are approximately 180,000 clones, 87% of which are singletons. The sample consisted of PBMCs. These receptors came from a woman aged 25 to 39 in good health and CMV-seronegative.

V usage is TRBV5-1 and J usage is TRBJ2-5; D is possibly TRBD1 (6 bases). The V gene lost 0 bases and the J gene lost 5 bases, with 17 bases spanning the gap. Germline V CDR1 and CDR2: SGHRS, YFSETQ. The CDR3 loop spans 16 amino acids. The CDR3 spells CASSLAGQGFGETQYF. In nucleotides, the CDR3 is TGCGCCAGCAGCTTGGCCGGGCAGGGGTTTGGGGAGACCCAGTACTTC.

The genes are TRBV4-2 and TRBJ1-1; a possible D gene is TRBD1 (5 bases). Germline V lookup: CDR1 LGHNA, CDR2 YNFKEQ. V lost 1 base and J 8 bases, leaving 17 bases between the germline ends. The CDR3 runs 15 residues. The CDR3: CASSQVPQGGLEAFF. In DNA form, the CDR3 reads TGTGCCAGCAGCCAAGTCCCCCAGGGTGGCTTGGAAGCTTTCTTT.

The chain couples TRBV11-2 to TRBJ2-7, with 7 positions matching TRBD1. The CDR3 is made up of 16 amino acids. CDR1 is SGHAT, CDR2 FQNNGV, per germline. The V and J ends lost 2 bases and 2 bases, in that order; junction bases with no gene match: 9. CDR3 loop: CASSLLPSGTAYEQYF. CDR3 DNA: TGTGCCAGCAGCTTACTCCCATCCGGGACAGCCTACGAGCAGTACTTC.

This chain joins TRBV6-5 and TRBJ1-1; tentative D call: TRBD1 (5 bases). The CDR3 is made up of 14 amino acids. With 6 bases removed from V and 1 base from J, the gap between germline ends came to 12 bases. Germline CDR1 MNHEY, CDR2 SVGAGI. For the CDR3, the DNA is TGTGCCAGCAGCCCCTGGGGGGGGAACACTGAAGCTTTCTTT. Its translation is CASSPWGGNTEAFF.

The chain uses TRBV6-1 and TRBJ2-5, with D unclear. V lost 6 bases to trimming and J lost 5 bases, with 7 bases between them. CDR3 length: 11 amino acids. The V gene's germline CDR1 is MNHNS and CDR2 SASEGT. CDR3 nucleotide sequence: TGTGCCAGCAGACTTCGGGAGACCCAGTACTTC. This codes for CASRLRETQYF.

This clone was seen repeatedly, ten times or more. The V and J genes are TRBV5-1 and TRBJ2-7; unclear D gene. V was shortened by 0 bases and J by 3 bases, with 16 bases between the two germline ends. This CDR3 is 16 amino acids long. The germline V gene has CDR1 SGHRS and CDR2 YFSETQ. As DNA, the CDR3 is TGCGCCAGCAGCTTGGATGGTCTAACCCTAGACTACGAGCAGTACTTC. This translates into CASSLDGLTLDYEQYF.

The V gene is TRBV5-4, the J gene TRBJ1-2, with D hard to call. The CDR3 spans 13 residues. Trimming removed 5 bases at V and 4 bases at J, with 12 bases between. The V gene's germline CDR1 is SGHNT and CDR2 YYREEE (reference sequence). CDR3 loop: CASSLRGIYGYTF. CDR3 sequence (DNA): TGTGCCAGCAGTTTACGGGGTATCTATGGCTACACCTTC.

This chain connects TRBV7-9 to TRBJ1-1; D perhaps matches TRBD1 (6 bases). This CDR3 contains 13 residues. CDR1 and CDR2 (germline): SEHNR, FQNEAQ (reference sequence). The V gene lost 3 bases and the J gene lost 5 bases, with 10 bases spanning the gap. The CDR3 DNA sequence: TGTGCCAGCAGCTTGCAGGGGTTGACTGAAGCTTTCTTT. It yields the protein CASSLQGLTEAFF.

The rearrangement links TRBV5-4 to TRBJ2-2; 8 nucleotides agree with TRBD1. Trimming took 0 bases from V and 4 from J; bases not matched to a gene: 8. CDR3 length: 17 residues. CDR1 SGHNT and CDR2 YYREEE come from the germline V gene (reference sequence). The CDR3 loop is CASSLDRGFRGTGELFF. DNA of the CDR3: TGTGCCAGCAGCTTGGACAGGGGGTTCCGGGGCACCGGGGAGCTGTTTTTT.

The chain joins TRBV19 to TRBJ2-1; tentative D call: TRBD2 (5 bases). Germline-derived CDR1 and CDR2 are LNHDA and SQIVND (reference sequence). V shed 2 bases and J shed 2 bases, with 7 bases lying between them. The CDR3 runs 14 residues. The CDR3 sequence is CASSILGAYNEQFF. The CDR3 bases are TGTGCCAGTAGTATACTCGGGGCCTACAATGAGCAGTTCTTC. Complete variable domain (other parts from reference TRBV19 and TRBJ2-1): DGGITQSPKYLFRKEGQNVTLSCEQNLNHDAMYWYRQDPGQGLRLIYYSQIVNDFQKGDIAEGYSVSREKKESFPLTVTSAQKNPTAFYLCASSILGAYNEQFFGPGTRLTVL.

The chain recombines TRBV15 with TRBJ2-7; D not resolved. V shed 0 bases and J shed 0 bases, with 6 bases lying between them. The CDR3 loop spans 14 amino acids. Germline V CDR1 and CDR2: LNHNV, YYDKDF (reference sequence). CDR3 bases: TGTGCCACCAGCAGAGACAGATACTCCTACGAGCAGTACTTC. Amino acid sequence: CATSRDRYSYEQYF.

The V gene is TRBV27, the J gene TRBJ2-1, with 7 nucleotides matching TRBD1. V was clipped by 4 bases and J by 9 bases; unmatched bases: 3. The CDR3 is made up of 12 amino acids. CDR1 and CDR2 from the germline V gene are MNHEY and SMNVEV (reference sequence). CDR3: CASSSTGVEQFF. DNA of the CDR3: TGTGCCAGCAGTTCTACAGGGGTTGAGCAGTTCTTC.

The V gene is TRBV13, the J gene TRBJ2-7; tentatively, D is TRBD1 (7 bases). The V gene's germline CDR1 is PRHDT and CDR2 FYEKMQ (reference sequence). The CDR3 is made up of 15 amino acids. Trimming removed 0 bases at V and 4 bases at J, with 13 bases between. CDR3 region: CASSLGGGGGYEQYF. The CDR3, as DNA: TGTGCCAGCAGCTTAGGAGGAGGGGGCGGATACGAGCAGTACTTC.

This chain uses TRBV11-2 with TRBJ2-5; 13 bases are shared with TRBD2. The CDR3 length is 18 residues. Germline loops: CDR1 SGHAT, CDR2 FQNNGV. Trimming took 5 bases from V and 2 from J; bases not matched to a gene: 11. The CDR3: CASSRQRPGLAGQETQYF. The CDR3 DNA follows: TGTGCCAGCAGCCGTCAAAGACCGGGACTAGCGGGGCAAGAGACCCAGTACTTC.

The V and J genes are TRBV9 and TRBJ1-2, with 10 bases matching TRBD1. V was clipped by 7 bases and J by 8 bases; unmatched bases: 11. CDR3 length: 14 amino acids. From germline, CDR1 is SGDLS and CDR2 YYNGEE. The CDR3 region is CASSVGTGVQGYTF. For the CDR3, the DNA is TGTGCCAGCTCGGTCGGGACAGGGGTACAAGGCTACACCTTC.

The genes are TRBV2 and TRBJ2-5; 7 nucleotides align to TRBD2. This CDR3 is built from 17 residues. The germline V gene has CDR1 SNHLY and CDR2 FYNNEI. The trim removed 3 bases at V and 1 base at J, leaving 11 bases unmatched. The CDR3 DNA follows: TGTGCCAGCAGTGAGGAGCGAGCGGGGCGAAGCCAAGAGACCCAGTACTTC. It is translated as CASSEERAGRSQETQYF.